This T cell receptor (beta chain) was profiled in a study of CD4 T cells in relation to SARS-CoV-2 and coronaviruses. Study-wide context: Patient ages ranged from roughly 20 to 80, median 38.

Uncultured naive and memory CD4+ T cells supplied DNA for deep TCR-beta sequencing. TCRdb's copy holds only in-frame clones and misses some; the assay was immunoSEQ multiplex PCR. The sample yields 50,000 to 70,000 clones, about 91% seen once. The CDR3 consists of 12 residues. Trimming removed 1 base at V and 7 bases at J, with 6 bases between. The V gene's germline CDR1 is LNHDA and CDR2 SQIVND (reference sequence). The sequencing sample was made of naive CD4+ T cells from PBMCs. Described subset: naive CD4+ T cells isolated by negative enrichment. This chain connects TRBV19 to TRBJ2-3; D unclear. This receptor was obtained from an adult with COVID-19. The CDR3 loop is CASSIGPYTQYF. CDR3 DNA sequence: TGTGCCAGTAGTATAGGGCCCTATACGCAGTATTTT. The whole variable domain, filled in from reference TRBV19 and TRBJ2-3, reads DGGITQSPKYLFRKEGQNVTLSCEQNLNHDAMYWYRQDPGQGLRLIYYSQIVNDFQKGDIAEGYSVSREKKESFPLTVTSAQKNPTAFYLCASSIGPYTQYFGPGTRLTVL.